Shown below are 32 T cell receptor beta chains from a single sample sequenced in a study of cytomegalovirus exposure and HLA in healthy donors. The PCR made use of 60 Vbeta and 13 Jbeta primers. The repertoire was sequenced with immunoSEQ multiplex PCR; TCRdb's copy has only in-frame clones and lacks some. This sample carries roughly 110,000 clones, about 80% of them seen once, and the ten largest clones take approximately 3%. Sequenced: PBMCs. The receptors originated from a young woman in good health and CMV-seropositive.

Concerning this clone: One end of the junction varies from germline; a read error may be responsible. J is TRBJ2-5 and V is TRBV4-1; TRBD1 matches 10 bases. The J call is in doubt because the DNA end fits TRBJ2-7 better. Germline V gene sequence: CDR1 MGHRA, CDR2 YSYEKL. This CDR3 region has 17 residues. In DNA, the CDR3 is TGCGTCAGCAGCCAAGAAGATTCCGGGACAGGGGCCTACGAGCAGTACTTC. Protein: CVSSQEDSGTGAYEQYF.

The chain joins TRBV30 to TRBJ1-5, with 10 bases identical to TRBD1. After removal of 5 bases from V and 4 bases from J, the junction contained 5 bases not matched to a gene. Germline CDR1 is GTSNPN and CDR2 is SVGIG (reference sequence). This CDR3 comprises 14 residues. The chain's CDR3 is CAWGPGQGNQPQHF. The CDR3 region has the DNA TGTGCCTGGGGACCGGGACAGGGGAATCAGCCCCAGCATTTT.

The V call is TRBV7-9, the J call TRBJ2-5; 8 bases match TRBD1. CDR1 is SEHNR, CDR2 FQNEAQ, per germline (reference sequence). The CDR3 runs 16 residues. J was trimmed by 3 bases and V by 3 bases; bases with no gene match: 9. CDR3 amino acids: CASSFPDREIEETQYF. The CDR3 DNA follows: TGTGCCAGCAGCTTTCCGGACAGGGAAATCGAAGAGACCCAGTACTTC.

Concerning this clone itself: Other DNA sequences in the sample encode the same CDR3. The CDR3 sequence: CASSLGSSYEQYF. In DNA form, the CDR3 reads TGCGCCAGCAGCTTGGGCAGTTCCTACGAGCAGTACTTC. The gene calls are TRBV5-1 and TRBJ2-7; D gene ambiguous. Between the trimmed V and J ends, which lost 0 bases and 1 base, there was a span of 5 bases. The germline V gene has CDR1 SGHRS and CDR2 YFSETQ. This CDR3 is 13 amino acids long.

The chain combines TRBV4-1 with TRBJ1-3; unclear D gene. This CDR3 spans 19 amino acids. V lost 5 bases and J lost 1, with 24 bases in between. Germline V lookup: CDR1 MGHRA, CDR2 YSYEKL. CDR3 residues: CASSSPTLRIVESGNTIYF. CDR3 DNA sequence: TGCGCCAGCAGCTCTCCTACATTACGTATAGTGGAGTCTGGAAACACCATATATTTT.

In DNA form, the CDR3 reads TGTGCCAGCAGGCCCGGGGTAGAAGCTTTCTTT. Translating gives CASRPGVEAFF. The chain links TRBV27 to TRBJ1-1; D call uncertain. Trimming pared 6 bases from V and 8 bases from J, leaving 10 bases between. The CDR3 spans 11 residues. Germline V gives CDR1 MNHEY, CDR2 SMNVEV (reference sequence).

This chain's CDR3 is CASSPTGPEGYTF. The CDR3, as DNA: TGTGCCAGCAGCCCGACAGGGCCGGAAGGCTACACCTTC. The chain employs TRBV7-3 and TRBJ1-2; TRBD1 matches 7 bases. The germline V gene has CDR1 SGHTA and CDR2 FQGTGA. Trimming took 5 bases from V and 8 from J; bases not matched to a gene: 8. CDR3 length: 13 amino acids.

The CDR3 DNA reads TGCGCCAGCAGCTGGCACGGGACAGCATACGAGCAGTACTTC. This translates into CASSWHGTAYEQYF. The rearrangement joins TRBV5-1 to TRBJ2-7; 7 nucleotides line up with TRBD1. The germline gives CDR1 SGHRS, CDR2 YFSETQ. The CDR3 is 14 amino acids. Trimming at V came to 3 bases and at J to 4 bases, leaving 7 bases not matched to a gene.

This sequence joins TRBV19 and TRBJ1-1; no clear D. Germline V gene lookup returns CDR1 LNHDA and CDR2 SQIVND (reference sequence). The CDR3 is 11 amino acids. V lost 1 base to trimming and J lost 10 bases, with 7 bases between them. CDR3 in amino acids: CASSIGRGAFF. CDR3 bases: TGTGCCAGTAGTATAGGGAGAGGAGCTTTCTTT.

The chain uses TRBV19 and TRBJ1-1; 9 bases are a match to TRBD1. This CDR3 region has 11 residues. J was trimmed by 11 bases and V by 9 bases; bases with no gene match: 7. Germline CDR1 LNHDA, CDR2 SQIVND (reference sequence). The CDR3 DNA reads as TGTGCCAGCTCTCGGGACAGGGCGGCTTTCTTT. It yields the protein CASSRDRAAFF.

The rearrangement uses TRBV5-1 and TRBJ1-2; TRBD1 aligns across 9 bases. Germline loops: CDR1 SGHRS, CDR2 YFSETQ. J lost 4 bases, V lost 4 bases, and 8 bases had no gene match. The CDR3 sequence is 15 residues long. The CDR3 here is CASSLKSTGGYGYTF. CDR3 coding DNA: TGCGCCAGCAGCCTGAAATCGACAGGGGGCTATGGCTACACCTTC.

The gene calls are TRBV10-1 and TRBJ2-7; 7 bases align to TRBD2. The CDR3 totals 13 residues. Germline V gives CDR1 WNHNN, CDR2 SYGVQD (reference sequence). The V and J ends lost 3 bases and 4 bases, in that order; junction bases with no gene match: 3. As DNA, the CDR3 is TGCGCCAGCAGTGACAGCGGGGTATACGAGCAGTACTTC. This translates into CASSDSGVYEQYF.

V usage is TRBV5-6 and J usage is TRBJ2-5; TRBD1 aligns across 8 bases. J was trimmed by 5 bases and V by 4 bases; bases with no gene match: 10. The CDR3 extends over 15 amino acids. CDR1 SGHDT and CDR2 YYEEEE come from the germline V gene. The CDR3 loop reads CASSGERTGKETQYF. For the CDR3, the DNA is TGTGCCAGCAGCGGGGAGCGGACAGGGAAGGAGACCCAGTACTTC.

CDR3 loop: CAWRRTGSTEAFF. For the CDR3, the DNA is TGTGCCTGGAGGCGGACAGGGAGCACTGAAGCTTTCTTT. The chain has TRBV30 and TRBJ1-1, with TRBD1 matching over 8 bases. In germline, CDR1 is GTSNPN, CDR2 SVGIG (reference sequence). J lost 4 bases, V lost 3 bases, and 4 bases had no gene match. This CDR3 has 13 residues.

The gene calls are TRBV28 and TRBJ2-5; TRBD2 matches at 13 bases. The CDR3 length is 19 residues. Per the germline V gene, CDR1 is MDHEN and CDR2 is SYDVKM. V shed 2 bases and J 3 bases; nucleotides not matched to a gene: 12. The CDR3 reads CASSLGGLAGYFLEETQYF. In DNA, the CDR3 is TGTGCCAGCAGTTTAGGGGGACTAGCGGGATATTTTTTAGAAGAGACCCAGTACTTC.

The chain recombines TRBV27 with TRBJ2-7, with 8 bases aligning to TRBD1. Germline-derived CDR1 and CDR2 are MNHEY and SMNVEV (reference sequence). V lost 7 bases to trimming and J lost 6 bases; unmatched junction nucleotides: 14. The CDR3 is 15 amino acids. The chain's CDR3 is CASTVSGQETGEQYF. For the CDR3, the DNA is TGTGCCAGCACCGTGTCGGGACAGGAAACTGGCGAGCAGTACTTC.

DNA for the CDR3: TGTGCCAGCAGTGAACATGGAGGGGGCGGTACTAGCAATCAGCCCCAGCATTTT. It yields the protein CASSEHGGGGTSNQPQHF. The rearrangement links TRBV6-1 to TRBJ1-5; 7 bases are shared with TRBD1. Germline V CDR1 and CDR2: MNHNS, SASEGT. V lost 2 bases to trimming and J lost 0 bases; unmatched junction nucleotides: 10. The CDR3 is made up of 18 amino acids.

The chain links TRBV6-5 to TRBJ2-5; no definite D call. This CDR3 contains 13 residues. Trimming stripped 5 bases from V and 2 bases from J, with 9 bases between. Germline assignment: CDR1 MNHEY and CDR2 SVGAGI. CDR3 DNA sequence: TGTGCCAGCAGTCGACGACTTCAAGAGACCCAGTACTTC. Its protein product is CASSRRLQETQYF.

This chain links TRBV5-6 with TRBJ2-7, with 9 bases matching TRBD1. The V and J ends lost 4 bases and 2 bases, in that order; junction bases with no gene match: 7. CDR1 is SGHDT, CDR2 YYEEEE, per germline. This CDR3 spans 15 amino acids. CDR3 bases: TGTGCCAGCAGCCTGCTGGGACAGGGAACCTACGAGCAGTACTTC. Protein product: CASSLLGQGTYEQYF. The full variable domain, in which reference TRBV5-6 and TRBJ2-7 provide the parts outside the CDR3, is DAGVTQSPTHLIKTRGQQVTLRCSPKSGHDTVSWYQQALGQGPQFIFQYYEEEERQRGNFPDRFSGHQFPNYSSELNVNALLLGDSALYLCASSLLGQGTYEQYFGPGTRLTVT.

The chain employs TRBV5-1 and TRBJ2-1; the D gene is possibly TRBD2 (6 bases). Per germline, CDR1 SGHRS and CDR2 YFSETQ. The CDR3 has 15 amino acids. Trimming pared 0 bases from V and 0 bases from J, leaving 7 bases between. The CDR3 loop reads CASSLGEDSYNEQFF. DNA of the CDR3: TGCGCCAGCAGCTTGGGGGAGGACTCCTACAATGAGCAGTTCTTC. Combining the CDR3 with reference TRBV5-1 and TRBJ2-1 gives the whole variable domain KAGVTQTPRYLIKTRGQQVTLSCSPISGHRSVSWYQQTPGQGLQFLFEYFSETQRNKGNFPGRFSGRQFSNSRSEMNVSTLELGDSALYLCASSLGEDSYNEQFFGPGTRLTVL.

This clone was observed a few times. The chain links TRBV5-1 to TRBJ1-2; no reliable D call. Germline CDR1 reads SGHRS; CDR2 reads YFSETQ. Trimming removed 3 bases at V and 5 bases at J, with 5 bases between. This CDR3 spans 11 amino acids. The DNA for the CDR3 is TGCGCCAGCAGCTCGGGATATGGCTACACCTTC. This codes for CASSSGYGYTF.

The chain uses TRBV6-5 and TRBJ1-1; 8 positions match TRBD1. The junction had 7 bases not matched to a gene; V was cut back by 6 bases and J by 4 bases. The CDR3 consists of 14 residues. Germline CDR1 MNHEY, CDR2 SVGAGI. CDR3 coding DNA: TGTGCCAGCAGAGGGACAGGAGCCTTCACTGAAGCTTTCTTT. It specifies CASRGTGAFTEAFF.

The chain couples TRBV5-5 to TRBJ2-5; D unclear. There are 18 residues in the CDR3. V was shortened by 0 bases and J by 4 bases, with 22 bases between the two germline ends. Germline V lookup: CDR1 SGHKS, CDR2 YYEKEE (reference sequence). The CDR3 sequence: CASSLDSRVCRRRETQYF. As DNA, the CDR3 is TGTGCCAGCAGCTTGGATTCTCGGGTTTGTAGAAGGAGAGAGACCCAGTACTTC.

The genes are TRBV28 and TRBJ1-2; D is possibly TRBD1 (6 bases). The CDR3 loop spans 17 amino acids. The germline V gene encodes CDR1 MDHEN and CDR2 SYDVKM. Trimming took off 1 base at V and 2 bases at J, with 17 bases between the two ends. The CDR3: CASSLFFPPTGNYGYTF. In DNA form, the CDR3 reads TGTGCCAGCAGTTTATTTTTCCCCCCGACAGGAAACTATGGCTACACCTTC.

This clone was detected once. The chain links TRBV30 to TRBJ1-5; D call uncertain. Germline CDR1 GTSNPN, CDR2 SVGIG (reference sequence). CDR3 length: 15 amino acids. The V end lost 2 bases, the J end lost 3 bases, and 14 bases lay between the germline ends. The CDR3 DNA reads TGTGCCTGGAGTTCAAAGGGCCGGGACAATCAGCCCCAGCATTTT. Translating gives CAWSSKGRDNQPQHF.

This chain uses TRBV5-8 with TRBJ2-5, with D perhaps TRBD1 (5 bases). Germline-derived CDR1 and CDR2 are SGHTS and YDEGEE. The CDR3 has 13 amino acids. Trimming stripped 0 bases from V and 2 bases from J, with 5 bases between. Written as DNA, the CDR3 is TGTGCCAGCAGCTTGGACAGGCAAGAGACCCAGTACTTC. Its protein is CASSLDRQETQYF.

The chain couples TRBV4-1 to TRBJ2-7; 7 bases are a match to TRBD1. The CDR3 extends over 14 amino acids. CDR1 is MGHRA, CDR2 YSYEKL, per germline. Unmatched junction bases numbered 3, after V lost 1 base and J lost 3 bases. The CDR3 DNA follows: TGCGCCAGCAGCCAAGGGGACAGCCGCTACGAGCAGTACTTC. Translation gives CASSQGDSRYEQYF.

The J gene is TRBJ2-7, the V gene TRBV6-1; D is ambiguous. V was trimmed by 3 bases and J by 6 bases, leaving 18 bases between them. CDR1 MNHNS and CDR2 SASEGT come from the germline V gene. This CDR3 is 15 amino acids long. CDR3 sequence: CASSEISSYLIEQYF. The CDR3 DNA reads as TGTGCCAGCAGTGAGATTTCTTCCTACCTTATCGAGCAGTACTTC.

This clone came up once. The rearrangement uses TRBV19 and TRBJ2-4; 8 positions agree with TRBD2. Per the germline V gene, CDR1 is LNHDA and CDR2 is SQIVND (reference sequence). The CDR3 is 14 amino acids. Trimming removed 7 bases from V and 5 bases from J; junction bases left unmatched: 7. In nucleotides, the CDR3 is TGTGCCAGTAAGGAAGCGGGAGTTCAAAACATTCAGTACTTC. Translation gives CASKEAGVQNIQYF. The full variable domain, with the rest looked up from reference TRBV19 and TRBJ2-4, is DGGITQSPKYLFRKEGQNVTLSCEQNLNHDAMYWYRQDPGQGLRLIYYSQIVNDFQKGDIAEGYSVSREKKESFPLTVTSAQKNPTAFYLCASKEAGVQNIQYFGAGTRLSVL.

This chain joins TRBV6-5 and TRBJ1-5; D is unclear. Per the germline V gene, CDR1 is MNHEY and CDR2 is SVGAGI. The CDR3 is 13 residues long. With 2 bases removed from V and 5 bases from J, the gap between germline ends came to 7 bases. CDR3 region: CASSYTEDQPQHF. The DNA of the CDR3 is TGTGCCAGCAGTTACACTGAGGATCAGCCCCAGCATTTT.

This clone turned up a few times. The CDR3 here is CASSETSGNFYEQYF. CDR3 in DNA: TGTGCCAGCAGTGAGACTAGCGGGAACTTCTACGAGCAGTACTTC. The chain employs TRBV6-1 and TRBJ2-7, with 11 bases fitting TRBD2. The CDR3 is 15 residues long. CDR1 is MNHNS and CDR2 is SASEGT in the germline V gene. J lost 3 bases, V lost 3 bases, and 4 bases had no gene match.

The rearrangement joins TRBV5-1 to TRBJ1-4; D unclear. Per germline, CDR1 SGHRS and CDR2 YFSETQ. V lost 1 base and J 7 bases, leaving 11 bases between the germline ends. The CDR3 runs 14 residues. The CDR3 sequence is CASSLNGISEKLFF. The DNA of the CDR3 is TGCGCCAGCAGCTTGAACGGGATTAGTGAAAAACTGTTTTTT.